This section outlines one TCR beta chain sequence together with its context. This clonotype was recorded at least ten times. Its antigen remains undetermined. Base qualities are missing; no much larger clone stands one base away. In the germline V gene, CDR1 corresponds to MDHEN and CDR2 to SYDVKM. Germline trimming: 6 bases from V, 3 bases from J; junction bases outside gene matches: 15. The CDR3 spans 17 residues, from the cysteine through the phenylalanine. Only CDR3 DNA remains: 51 bases, in frame from the first base. The TCR beta CDR3 regions were amplified from the RNA transcripts. The TCR CDR3 was subjected to a first round of RT-PCR using the HTBI primer set and the Qiagen OneStep RT-PCR kit. A second multiplex PCR round built the libraries, followed by size selection and purification. The libraries were sequenced on an Illumina HiSeq2000 using paired-end 100 bp reads. Per the source publication's procedure: Raw data were processed with SOAPnuke, discarding reads with adapters, uncalled bases, mean Phred below 15, or no exact constant-primer or identifier match. COPE v1.2.5 was used to merge the high-quality paired reads, and each unique nucleotide sequence was defined as a clonotype. Clonotypes were aligned to IMGT TRBV, TRBD and TRBJ reference segments using MiTCR v1.1. The analysis was restricted to V-J combinations with a frequency above 0.0001, which together covered 99% to 99.2% of the repertoires. The TCS score was defined as the ratio of F50 (clonal expansion) to E x V (chaos), calculated using BLOSUM62-based TCRdist between CDR3 peptides within each V-J. Welch's t-statistics and random forest reduced 500 to 650 V-J features to roughly 13, which were used in a naive Bayes classifier (R e1071). The public reads were run again by TCRdb, first through fastp at Q25 and then through MiXCR, and only productive beta chains were kept. Identical CDR3 protein sequences are pooled into one entry, listed with their most common genes and DNA. In this record, the V and J calls reflect TCRdb's handling and not the investigators' own analysis. In this sample the table shows about 350,000 distinct CDR3 sequences, more than 11% of which occur a single time. The ten largest clones capture just under 25% of the sample.

This specimen comes from a study of T cells in Graves' hyperthyroidism and ophthalmopathy (dated by TCRdb to between 2017 and 2020). A note on the overall study: Peripheral blood was collected at initial diagnosis, before any treatment. TCR V-J signatures able to tell the groups apart were searched for in a discovery cohort of some 97 patients, of whom 43 had Graves' ophthalmopathy and around 57 had stable Graves' hyperthyroidism. The paper reports TCR Vbeta CDR3 sequencing of 140 or so peripheral blood samples: around 45 ophthalmopathy, fewer than 80 hyperthyroidism and approximately 17 progressor patients. Prospective prediction of ophthalmopathy was tested in an independent validation cohort of 18 hyperthyroidism patients and 15 to 17 patients who later progressed to ophthalmopathy. The study also compared thyroid tissue and blood T-cell repertoires from over 5 Graves' hyperthyroidism patients. The 100 discovery patients were randomly divided into training and test sets at a 7:3 ratio. After blood sampling, hyperthyroidism patients were treated with methimazole at a starting dose of 30 mg daily, and ophthalmopathy patients were treated with high-dose intravenous methylprednisolone. Results the study describes overall, beyond this receptor: Ophthalmopathy was separated from stable hyperthyroidism by a 13 V-J signature model, with over 85% sensitivity and 81% to 83% specificity obtained in cross-validation and 80%/75% obtained in testing. Most expanded thyroid clonotypes (frequency above 0.001) were also found in blood, which suggests that blood repertoires may mirror thyroid immune responses. In validation, progression to ophthalmopathy was predicted by the model with roughly 69% sensitivity and 72.22% specificity, a median of 6.5 months before onset. No statistical method was used to fix the sample size in advance, and group allocation was not hidden from the investigators.

Stable Graves' hyperthyroidism was defined as no progression to ophthalmopathy during 18 months of follow-up. Hyperthyroidism patients were newly diagnosed, with disease duration under 2 months, and aged 18 to 65 years. The study excluded patients with uncontrolled infections, other autoimmune diseases, pregnancy or lactation. Diagnoses relied on clinical symptoms, serum thyroxine and TRAb, thyroid ultrasound and orbital computed tomography. PBMCs were isolated from approximately 10 ml of fresh peripheral blood by Ficoll-Paque density gradient centrifugation. Total RNA was extracted using Trizol reagent, and RNA quality was assessed on an Agilent 2100 Bioanalyzer.

The sequenced material came from blood. The chain is assembled from TRBV28 and TRBJ2-3; a stretch of 7 junction bases matches TRBD1. The sequence derives from a woman aged 25 to 39 with Graves' hyperthyroidism. In nucleotides, the sequence is TGTGCCAGCAGCTACGCCCGGGACAGCAAAGGGACAGATACGCAGTATTTT. This is translated as CASSYARDSKGTDTQYF.